Below, 20 T cell receptor beta chains from the same sample are listed, as sequenced in a study of beta chain features in type 1 diabetes. As every portion of the isolated RNA was reverse transcribed, the sequencing read expressed TCRB transcripts. Produced via immunoSEQ multiplex PCR; TCRdb's table is partial and in-frame only. The sample contains roughly 610,000 clones, about a sixth of which appear only once. Source material: naive CD4+ T cells from blood. These receptor sequences come from a man aged 18 to 29 in good health.

The rearrangement uses TRBV9 and TRBJ2-2, with 11 bases aligning to TRBD2. Germline-derived CDR1 and CDR2 are SGDLS and YYNGEE. The ends lost 1 base at V and 0 bases at J; junction bases unmatched: 5. This CDR3 has 18 residues. The DNA of the CDR3 is TGTGCCAGCAGCGTATCCGGGACTAGCGGTCCGAACACCGGGGAGCTGTTTTTT. It codes for CASSVSGTSGPNTGELFF. Variable domain in full (rest from reference TRBV9 and TRBJ2-2): DSGVTQTPKHLITATGQRVTLRCSPRSGDLSVYWYQQSLDQGLQFLIQYYNGEERAKGNILERFSAQQFPDLHSELNLSSLELGDSALYFCASSVSGTSGPNTGELFFGEGSRLTVL.

This clone was seen more than once but under ten times. V gene TRBV7-3 combines with J gene TRBJ2-4, with 10 bases aligning to TRBD2. V shed 5 bases and J 3 bases; nucleotides not matched to a gene: 4. The CDR3 has 15 residues. Germline V gene lookup returns CDR1 SGHTA and CDR2 FQGTGA. The CDR3 DNA sequence: TGTGCCAGCAGCCTAAGGACTAGCGGCAAAAACATTCAGTACTTC. Its translation: CASSLRTSGKNIQYF.

This clone was seen more than once but under ten times. This chain connects TRBV6-6 to TRBJ1-5, with TRBD1 matching over 7 bases. Germline trimming cut 5 bases from V and 3 bases from J; bases unmatched to any gene: 4. The CDR3 is 14 residues long. Germline assignment: CDR1 MNHNY and CDR2 SVGAGI (reference sequence). The CDR3 spells CASSKTGVNQPQHF. Here the CDR3 DNA reads TGTGCCAGCAGTAAAACAGGGGTCAATCAGCCCCAGCATTTT.

The chain joins TRBV7-3 to TRBJ2-2; D ambiguous. The V end was cut by 6 bases, the J end by 6 bases, with 11 bases between. This CDR3 has 13 residues. The germline CDR1 and CDR2 sequences are SGHTA and FQGTGA. This CDR3 is CASSSIPPGELFF. CDR3 bases: TGTGCCAGCAGTTCCATACCCCCCGGGGAGCTGTTTTTT.

The chain couples TRBV11-2 to TRBJ2-1; D unclear. This CDR3 is built from 16 residues. Trimming took 0 bases from V and 0 from J, leaving 9 bases between them. The V gene's germline CDR1 is SGHAT and CDR2 FQNNGV. CDR3: CASSLDRVSSYNEQFF. The CDR3 DNA follows: TGTGCCAGCAGCTTAGATCGGGTGTCCTCCTACAATGAGCAGTTCTTC.

V gene TRBV30 combines with J gene TRBJ1-1, with no clear D. Trimming removed 0 bases from V and 4 bases from J, with 6 bases in between. The V gene's germline CDR1 is GTSNPN and CDR2 SVGIG (reference sequence). This CDR3 has 12 amino acids. Here the CDR3 reads CAWSVRLTEAFF. DNA for the CDR3: TGTGCCTGGAGTGTACGCCTCACTGAAGCTTTCTTT.

This clone was counted between two and nine times. The chain recombines TRBV28 with TRBJ1-2; D is uncertain. The CDR3 sequence is 12 residues long. Germline CDR1 is MDHEN and CDR2 is SYDVKM. V was shortened by 4 bases and J by 4 bases, with 7 bases between the two germline ends. The CDR3 DNA reads as TGTGCCAGCAGTTGGAGCTCCTATGGCTACACCTTC. Its translation is CASSWSSYGYTF.

This clone has a handful of counts. This chain joins TRBV9 and TRBJ2-3; D is possibly TRBD2 (6 bases). CDR1 and CDR2 from the germline V gene are SGDLS and YYNGEE. The V gene lost 0 bases and the J gene lost 4 bases, with 9 bases spanning the gap. This CDR3 has 14 amino acids. In nucleotides, the CDR3 is TGTGCCAGCAGCGTAGGGACTATTTCAGATACGCAGTATTTT. Translated, it gives CASSVGTISDTQYF.

This chain uses TRBV7-2 with TRBJ2-7; D gene ambiguous. Trimming pared 4 bases from V and 2 bases from J, leaving 6 bases between. Germline CDR1 is SGHTA and CDR2 is FQGNSA. CDR3 length: 12 amino acids. CDR3 sequence: CASSSRPYEQYF. CDR3 bases: TGTGCCAGCAGCTCTAGGCCCTACGAGCAGTACTTC.

V is TRBV18 and J is TRBJ1-1; unclear D gene. Germline CDR1 KGHSH, CDR2 LQKENI. This CDR3 is 13 amino acids long. V gave up 2 bases and J gave up 1 base, with 5 bases separating them. The CDR3 bases are TGTGCCAGCTCACCATATCGGAACACTGAAGCTTTCTTT. Translating it yields CASSPYRNTEAFF.

The sample holds a few counts of this clone. The rearrangement links TRBV7-2 to TRBJ1-2, with 9 bases lining up with TRBD1. The germline gives CDR1 SGHTA, CDR2 FQGNSA. The CDR3 has 15 residues. The V and J ends lost 4 bases and 4 bases, in that order; junction bases with no gene match: 7. Here the CDR3 DNA reads TGTGCCAGCAGCTCAAATGGGGGACAGGGCTATGGCTACACCTTC. Its translation: CASSSNGGQGYGYTF.

This clone has more than one count but fewer than ten. The rearrangement links TRBV10-3 to TRBJ2-1; the D gene is possibly TRBD2 (6 bases). CDR3 length: 13 amino acids. Looked up from germline, CDR1 is ENHRY and CDR2 is SYGVKD. V was pared by 4 bases and J by 6 bases, with 10 bases between. The CDR3 bases are TGTGCCATCAGTGTGGGGGGTTTCAATGAGCAGTTCTTC. Translation: CAISVGGFNEQFF.

This clone has more than one count but fewer than ten. The V call is TRBV7-9, the J call TRBJ1-1, with 7 bases that match TRBD1. The CDR3 is 18 residues long. CDR1 SEHNR and CDR2 FQNEAQ come from the germline V gene (reference sequence). The V and J ends lost 4 bases and 1 base, in that order; junction bases with no gene match: 15. The CDR3 loop is CASSSLLGGQTQNTEAFF. Here the CDR3 DNA reads TGTGCCAGCAGCTCCCTCTTAGGGGGACAGACCCAGAACACTGAAGCTTTCTTT.

The V gene is TRBV7-9, the J gene TRBJ2-7; 8 bases map to TRBD2. Losses at the gene ends were 4 bases for V and 5 bases for J; bases not matched to a gene: 10. CDR1 is SEHNR, CDR2 FQNEAQ, per germline (reference sequence). The CDR3 covers 15 residues. This CDR3 is CASSWIGTSGHEQYF. The CDR3, as DNA: TGTGCCAGCAGCTGGATCGGGACTAGTGGGCACGAGCAGTACTTC.

This chain uses TRBV29-1 with TRBJ1-1; D unclear. The CDR3 is 13 residues long. The germline CDR1 and CDR2 sequences are SQVTM and ANQGSEA. The V end was cut by 4 bases, the J end by 11 bases, with 20 bases between. The CDR3 loop is CSVAQRLLGWAFF. CDR3 bases: TGCAGCGTTGCCCAAAGACTCTTAGGGTGGGCTTTCTTT.

Of note for this clone: Distinct nucleotide sequences in the sample also encode this CDR3. The chain has TRBV5-1 and TRBJ2-7, with 8 bases identical to TRBD1. The V gene end was trimmed by 0 bases and the J gene end by 4 bases; junction bases not matched to a gene: 3. The CDR3 totals 14 residues. Germline V lookup: CDR1 SGHRS, CDR2 YFSETQ. This CDR3 reads CASSLGTGRYEQYF. The DNA of the CDR3 is TGCGCCAGCAGCTTGGGGACAGGGAGATACGAGCAGTACTTC. Based on the CDR3 plus reference TRBV5-1 and TRBJ2-7, the full variable domain is KAGVTQTPRYLIKTRGQQVTLSCSPISGHRSVSWYQQTPGQGLQFLFEYFSETQRNKGNFPGRFSGRQFSNSRSEMNVSTLELGDSALYLCASSLGTGRYEQYFGPGTRLTVT.

The chain couples TRBV10-3 to TRBJ1-1; 8 positions agree with TRBD1. This CDR3 region has 18 residues. The junction had 13 bases not matched to a gene; V was cut back by 4 bases and J by 0 bases. From germline, CDR1 is ENHRY and CDR2 SYGVKD. The CDR3 nucleotides read TGTGCCATCAGTGGGGGACAGGCACCTCCGGGGGTGAACACTGAAGCTTTCTTT. It translates to CAISGGQAPPGVNTEAFF.

The chain uses TRBV4-1 and TRBJ2-3, with TRBD2 matching over 14 bases. The germline CDR1 and CDR2 sequences are MGHRA and YSYEKL. Trimming cost V 1 base and J 4 bases; bases outside gene matches: 4. The CDR3 consists of 17 residues. The CDR3 DNA follows: TGCGCCAGCAGCCAAGGGACTAGCGGGAGGTGGGCAGATACGCAGTATTTT. Its translation: CASSQGTSGRWADTQYF.

Of note for this clone: Other DNA sequences from this sample encode an identical CDR3 as well. The J gene is TRBJ2-6, the V gene TRBV2; maybe TRBD1 (6 bases). Germline CDR1 reads SNHLY; CDR2 reads FYNNEI. V lost 4 bases to trimming and J lost 2 bases, with 9 bases between them. The CDR3 is 15 residues long. CDR3 region: CASSAQGTGANVLTF. The DNA for the CDR3 is TGTGCCAGCAGTGCACAGGGAACTGGGGCCAACGTCCTGACTTTC.

This clone has only a few counts. V gene TRBV28 combines with J gene TRBJ2-7, with D tentatively TRBD1 (5 bases). Per germline, CDR1 MDHEN and CDR2 SYDVKM. The CDR3 length is 13 residues. V was trimmed by 5 bases and J by 2 bases, leaving 10 bases between them. The CDR3 DNA reads TGTGCCAGCAGTGCGACAGTCCCCTACGAGCAGTACTTC. It encodes CASSATVPYEQYF.